The entry that follows covers one T cell receptor (beta chain) sequence. With 5 bases clipped from V and 8 bases from J, the junction kept 6 bases outside the gene matches. The CDR3 loop spans 14 amino acids. Germline values: CDR1 SGHRS, CDR2 YFSETQ. This entry comes from a study of blood T cell repertoires in COVID-19. Study details: The United States, Italy and Spain provided the acute and convalescent COVID-19 samples. PBMCs, B-cell-depleted T cells, or T cells provided the cDNA or gDNA that made up the material.

In the authors' workflow: Amplification of reference gene primers was used by the study to estimate nucleated cell counts. Sequencing was performed with immunoSEQ multiplex PCR; in TCRdb, only in-frame clones are kept and a portion is missing. D and trimming come from the DNA, and the V and J calls and clone size come from that table. Of about 380,000 clones detected, 85% appear once; the ten largest clones hold approximately 3.6%. This chain links TRBV5-1 with TRBJ2-1; 11 bases map to TRBD2. The receptor's source is a woman aged 18-29 years with acute or convalescent COVID-19. The sequencing input was peripheral blood. The CDR3 nucleotides are TGCGCCAGCAGAGGAACTAGCGGGAGCGATGAGCAGTTCTTC. Translating gives CASRGTSGSDEQFF.